A selection of T cell receptor beta chains follows, all from one sample in a study of T cells in narcolepsy. The protocol was immunoSEQ multiplex PCR, while the TCRdb copy is restricted to in-frame clones and leaves out a portion. Of under 40,000 clones listed, 70% to 85% are singletons. Sequences were obtained from CD45RA- memory CD4+ T cells from PBMCs. The receptors originated from a human donor with narcolepsy. Both conserved end residues are part of each CDR3. D genes are given only for firm matches. Only part of the rows carry a size: once, few, many, or a class if the clone is expanded.

D gene: .; J gene: TRBJ1-1; V gene: TRBV5-4; clone size: .; CDR3 DNA: TGTGCCAGCAGCCTCAGGGGACTGAACACTGAAGCTTTCTTT; CDR3 protein: CASSLRGLNTEAFF
D gene: .; J gene: TRBJ1-3; V gene: TRBV18; clone size: once; CDR3 DNA: TGTGCCAGCTCACCCGAGGGCAGGCCTGGAAACACCATATATTTT; CDR3 protein: CASSPEGRPGNTIYF
D gene: TRBD1; J gene: TRBJ2-5; V gene: TRBV5-4; clone size: .; CDR3 DNA: TGTGCCAGCAGCCCCACAATAGGGACAGGGGGAGAGACCCAGTACTTC; CDR3 protein: CASSPTIGTGGETQYF
D gene: TRBD1; J gene: TRBJ1-5; V gene: TRBV9; clone size: .; CDR3 DNA: TGTGCCAGCAGCGTAGCCGGGACAGTCAATCAGCCCCAGCATTTT; CDR3 protein: CASSVAGTVNQPQHF
D gene: TRBD2; J gene: TRBJ2-2; V gene: TRBV10-3; clone size: .; CDR3 DNA: TGTGCCATCAGTGTGGGCAGCGGGGCGATAAACACCGGGGAGCTGTTTTTT; CDR3 protein: CAISVGSGAINTGELFF
D gene: .; J gene: TRBJ2-7; V gene: TRBV7-9; clone size: .; CDR3 DNA: TGTGCCAGCAGCTTACGGGGGGGACAGGCGGGAACCTACGAGCAGTACTTC; CDR3 protein: CASSLRGGQAGTYEQYF
D gene: .; J gene: TRBJ1-1; V gene: TRBV5-1; clone size: once; CDR3 DNA: TGCGCCAGCAGCTTGGATGAGGGGGGGGACCCTGAAGCTTTCTTT; CDR3 protein: CASSLDEGGDPEAFF
D gene: TRBD2; J gene: TRBJ2-7; V gene: TRBV29-1; clone size: .; CDR3 DNA: TGCAGCACGCGGGGGGCCTACGAGCAGTACTTC; CDR3 protein: CSTRGAYEQYF
D gene: .; J gene: TRBJ1-1; V gene: TRBV5-5; clone size: .; CDR3 DNA: TGTGCCAGCAGCTTTGGGGCTCGGACAAGCATGAACACTGAAGCTTTCTTT; CDR3 protein: CASSFGARTSMNTEAFF
D gene: .; J gene: TRBJ1-3; V gene: TRBV23-1; clone size: .; CDR3 DNA: TGCGCCAGCAGGCCTAGGGGCTGGGCAGAGAGCTCTGGAAACACCATATATTTT; CDR3 protein: CASRPRGWAESSGNTIYF
D gene: .; J gene: TRBJ2-6; V gene: TRBV4-1; clone size: .; CDR3 DNA: TGCGCCAGCAGCCCCCCTGGGGCCAACGTCCTGACTTTC; CDR3 protein: CASSPPGANVLTF
D gene: .; J gene: TRBJ1-5; V gene: TRBV28; clone size: .; CDR3 DNA: TGTGCCAGCAGTTGGGGGGCCAGGCAGCCCCAGCATTTT; CDR3 protein: CASSWGARQPQHF
D gene: TRBD2; J gene: TRBJ2-3; V gene: TRBV19; clone size: .; CDR3 DNA: TGTGCCAGTAGTATCCCGACTAGCGGGGGGGCGGGTAATACGCAGTATTTT; CDR3 protein: CASSIPTSGGAGNTQYF
D gene: TRBD2; J gene: TRBJ2-3; V gene: TRBV5-1; clone size: few; CDR3 DNA: TGCGCCAGCAGCGGCGGGGGGAAGGTGACAGATACGCAGTATTTT; CDR3 protein: CASSGGGKVTDTQYF
D gene: TRBD1; J gene: TRBJ1-5; V gene: TRBV6-1; clone size: .; CDR3 DNA: TGTGCCAGCAGAAAGAACAGGGGGGAACATCAGCCCCAGCATTTT; CDR3 protein: CASRKNRGEHQPQHF
D gene: TRBD2; J gene: TRBJ2-1; V gene: TRBV5-1; clone size: .; CDR3 DNA: TGCGCCAGCAGCCCCCGGGGACTAGCAGGAAGCTCCTACAATGAGCAGTTCTTC; CDR3 protein: CASSPRGLAGSSYNEQFF
D gene: .; J gene: TRBJ2-1; V gene: TRBV15; clone size: .; CDR3 DNA: TGTGCCACCAGCAGAGATCGAGGGTCCTACAATGAGCAGTTCTTC; CDR3 protein: CATSRDRGSYNEQFF
D gene: TRBD1; J gene: TRBJ1-2; V gene: TRBV27; clone size: .; CDR3 DNA: TGTGCCAGCAGTCGGGCCGGGACAGGGGGTAACTATGGCTACACCTTC; CDR3 protein: CASSRAGTGGNYGYTF
D gene: .; J gene: TRBJ2-2; V gene: TRBV30; clone size: .; CDR3 DNA: TGTGCCTGGACCCTTCTGCTCGGAGGGGAGCTGTTTTTT; CDR3 protein: CAWTLLLGGELFF
D gene: .; J gene: TRBJ1-5; V gene: TRBV6-6; clone size: .; CDR3 DNA: TGTGCCAGCAGTTACGACAGTAGCAATCAGCCCCAGCATTTT; CDR3 protein: CASSYDSSNQPQHF
D gene: TRBD1; J gene: TRBJ2-7; V gene: TRBV10-3; clone size: .; CDR3 DNA: TGTGCCATCAGTGCAGGGGCAGGGGGCGGATACGAGCAGTACTTC; CDR3 protein: CAISAGAGGGYEQYF
D gene: TRBD1; J gene: TRBJ1-1; V gene: TRBV19; clone size: once; CDR3 DNA: TGTGCCAGTACCCGGATCCGGGACAGGGCAAGGAACACTGAAGCTTTCTTT; CDR3 protein: CASTRIRDRARNTEAFF
D gene: .; J gene: TRBJ2-6; V gene: TRBV7-8; clone size: .; CDR3 DNA: TGTGCCAGCAGCTCCAGGGGAGGAAGTGGGGCCAACGTCCTGACTTTC; CDR3 protein: CASSSRGGSGANVLTF
D gene: TRBD1; J gene: TRBJ1-4; V gene: TRBV5-1; clone size: .; CDR3 DNA: TGCGCCAGCAGCTGGAGGGGCCACGGGACAGGGGGTGAAAAACTGTTTTTT; CDR3 protein: CASSWRGHGTGGEKLFF
D gene: .; J gene: TRBJ1-6; V gene: TRBV10-3; clone size: .; CDR3 DNA: TGTGCCATCAGGGAGGGGGGTTCCAATAATTCACCCCTCCACTTT; CDR3 protein: CAIREGGSNNSPLHF
D gene: .; J gene: TRBJ2-5; V gene: TRBV28; clone size: .; CDR3 DNA: TGTGCCAGCAGACAAGAGACCCAGTACTTC; CDR3 protein: CASRQETQYF
D gene: .; J gene: TRBJ1-1; V gene: TRBV30; clone size: .; CDR3 DNA: TGTGCCTGGAGTCTGTTAGCCGGGAGATCTCTGAACACTGAAGCTTTCTTT; CDR3 protein: CAWSLLAGRSLNTEAFF
D gene: TRBD2; J gene: TRBJ2-1; V gene: TRBV9; clone size: few; CDR3 DNA: TGTGCCAGCAGCGTAGTAGCAAGGGAGGGTGAGCAGTTCTTC; CDR3 protein: CASSVVAREGEQFF
D gene: TRBD1; J gene: TRBJ2-2; V gene: TRBV18; clone size: few; CDR3 DNA: TGTGCCAGCTCACCTGCTCGGACAGGGTCCGGGGAGCTGTTTTTT; CDR3 protein: CASSPARTGSGELFF
D gene: TRBD1; J gene: TRBJ2-5; V gene: TRBV19; clone size: .; CDR3 DNA: TGTGCCAGTAGTATAGGTAGGGACAGGGGGTACCAAGAGACCCAGTACTTC; CDR3 protein: CASSIGRDRGYQETQYF
D gene: TRBD1; J gene: TRBJ1-2; V gene: TRBV19; clone size: .; CDR3 DNA: TGTGCCAGTAGTCTGACAGGGTCGGGAGAGGCATATGGCTACACCTTC; CDR3 protein: CASSLTGSGEAYGYTF
D gene: TRBD1; J gene: TRBJ1-5; V gene: TRBV15; clone size: .; CDR3 DNA: TGTGCCACCAGCAGAGCCAGACAGGGGGCAGGCAATCAGCCCCAGCATTTT; CDR3 protein: CATSRARQGAGNQPQHF
D gene: .; J gene: TRBJ2-1; V gene: TRBV28; clone size: .; CDR3 DNA: TGTGCCAGCGGGGGACCCTCCTACAATGAGCAGTTCTTC; CDR3 protein: CASGGPSYNEQFF
D gene: .; J gene: TRBJ1-2; V gene: TRBV30; clone size: .; CDR3 DNA: TGTGCCTGGAAAGCGGACCTAGGGTATGGCTACACCTTC; CDR3 protein: CAWKADLGYGYTF
D gene: .; J gene: TRBJ1-5; V gene: TRBV6-1; clone size: .; CDR3 DNA: TGTGCCAGCAGTGTCGGTTCCTATCAGCCCCAGCATTTT; CDR3 protein: CASSVGSYQPQHF
D gene: .; J gene: TRBJ2-7; V gene: TRBV19; clone size: .; CDR3 DNA: TGTGCCAGCGCCCGGGGGAGGGGGTCCTACGAGCAGTACTTC; CDR3 protein: CASARGRGSYEQYF
D gene: TRBD2; J gene: TRBJ2-1; V gene: TRBV12-5; clone size: .; CDR3 DNA: TGTGCTAGTGGTTTGAATCGGCTAGCGGGTGTCGTCTCCTACAATGAGCAGTTCTTC; CDR3 protein: CASGLNRLAGVVSYNEQFF
D gene: .; J gene: TRBJ1-2; V gene: TRBV19; clone size: .; CDR3 DNA: TGTGCCACCAAACAGGGACCTAACTATGGCTACACCTTC; CDR3 protein: CATKQGPNYGYTF
D gene: .; J gene: TRBJ1-5; V gene: TRBV7-9; clone size: few; CDR3 DNA: TGTGCCAGCAGCTTTGATGGTACGGGCAATCAGCCCCAGCATTTT; CDR3 protein: CASSFDGTGNQPQHF
D gene: .; J gene: TRBJ1-2; V gene: TRBV19; clone size: .; CDR3 DNA: TGTGCCAGCCGGCCGGGGGATTCGGGCGGCTACACCTTC; CDR3 protein: CASRPGDSGGYTF
D gene: .; J gene: TRBJ2-1; V gene: TRBV7-2; clone size: .; CDR3 DNA: TGTGCCAGCAGCTTAGTGCTGGGGCAGTACAATGAGCAGTTCTTC; CDR3 protein: CASSLVLGQYNEQFF
D gene: .; J gene: TRBJ2-1; V gene: TRBV6-5; clone size: .; CDR3 DNA: TGTACCAGCAGAAGCAAAACTTACAATGAGCAGTTCTTC; CDR3 protein: CTSRSKTYNEQFF
D gene: .; J gene: TRBJ2-3; V gene: TRBV6-8; clone size: .; CDR3 DNA: TGTGCCAGCAGTTACAGAGTAGAGGATGCTCCAGATACGCAGTATTTT; CDR3 protein: CASSYRVEDAPDTQYF
D gene: .; J gene: TRBJ1-3; V gene: TRBV10-1; clone size: .; CDR3 DNA: TGCGCCAGCAGTGAATCCGGGGCTGGAAACACCATATATTTT; CDR3 protein: CASSESGAGNTIYF
D gene: .; J gene: TRBJ1-1; V gene: TRBV11-2; clone size: .; CDR3 DNA: TGTGCCAGCAGCCATACACCCTATGAAGCTTTCTTT; CDR3 protein: CASSHTPYEAFF
D gene: .; J gene: TRBJ1-1; V gene: TRBV2; clone size: .; CDR3 DNA: TGTGCCAGCAGTGATCGGTCTGGGAACACTGAAGCTTTCTTT; CDR3 protein: CASSDRSGNTEAFF
D gene: .; J gene: TRBJ1-1; V gene: TRBV7-3; clone size: .; CDR3 DNA: TGTGCCAGCAGCTTAAGCAGACACACTGAAGCTTTCTTT; CDR3 protein: CASSLSRHTEAFF
D gene: .; J gene: TRBJ1-4; V gene: TRBV6-5; clone size: .; CDR3 DNA: TGTGCCAGCGGGGCACGTGGTGAAAAACTGTTTTTT; CDR3 protein: CASGARGEKLFF
D gene: TRBD2; J gene: TRBJ2-3; V gene: TRBV5-1; clone size: .; CDR3 DNA: TGCGCCAGCACCCCCAGCTCGGGGACTAGCGGGCCGGGAAGCACAGATACGCAGTATTTT; CDR3 protein: CASTPSSGTSGPGSTDTQYF
D gene: TRBD1; J gene: TRBJ1-1; V gene: TRBV6-6; clone size: .; CDR3 DNA: TGTGCCAGCAGTTACGTGGGACAGGGGGCGACTGAAGCTTTCTTT; CDR3 protein: CASSYVGQGATEAFF
D gene: TRBD2; J gene: TRBJ2-7; V gene: TRBV9; clone size: .; CDR3 DNA: TGTGCCAGCAGCGTAGGCGCTAGCGGGGGGGCCGATTACGAGCAGTACTTC; CDR3 protein: CASSVGASGGADYEQYF
D gene: .; J gene: TRBJ1-1; V gene: TRBV9; clone size: .; CDR3 DNA: TGTGCCAGCAGCGTAGGGGCTTCGAACACTGAAGCTTTCTTT; CDR3 protein: CASSVGASNTEAFF
D gene: TRBD2; J gene: TRBJ2-5; V gene: TRBV5-1; clone size: .; CDR3 DNA: TGCGCCAGCAGCTTGGAGGCTAGCGGGGGGGCCGGGGAGACCCAGTACTTC; CDR3 protein: CASSLEASGGAGETQYF